The 30 T cell receptor beta chains given below trace back to one sample, sequenced in a study of blood T cell repertoires in COVID-19. Sequencing used immunoSEQ multiplex PCR; TCRdb keeps in-frame clones, though not all of them. The sample carries roughly 260,000 clones, about 91% recorded once. Sample: peripheral blood. These receptors were collected from a person aged 18 to 35 with COVID-19, enrolled during active disease.

The V and J genes are TRBV7-8 and TRBJ2-3, with 9 bases identical to TRBD2. V lost 9 bases and J lost 4; bases outside the gene matches: 11. The CDR3 length is 15 residues. Germline CDR1 and CDR2: SGHVS and FQNEAQ. The CDR3 DNA is TGTGCCAGTAGTACCGGGACTAGCTTATCAGATACGCAGTATTTT. The encoded protein is CASSTGTSLSDTQYF.

V and J are TRBV7-9 and TRBJ1-3, with 8 bases fitting TRBD1. CDR3 length: 17 amino acids. In germline, CDR1 is SEHNR, CDR2 FQNEAQ (reference sequence). V dropped 6 bases and J dropped 0; count of bases not matched to a gene: 10. Written as DNA, the CDR3 is TGTGCCAGCAGGCGAGAAGGGACAGGAGACTCTGGAAACACCATATATTTT. Residues: CASRREGTGDSGNTIYF.

This clone is a singleton in its sample. Other DNA variants within this sample encode the same CDR3. This sequence joins TRBV7-9 and TRBJ1-2, with D perhaps matching TRBD1 (5 bases). The germline CDR1 and CDR2 sequences are SEHNR and FQNEAQ (reference sequence). The CDR3 covers 14 residues. V was clipped by 5 bases and J by 0 bases, with 10 bases between them. The CDR3 nucleotides are TGTGCCAGCAGCCCCCCGACAGCTAACTATGGCTACACCTTC. Its protein product is CASSPPTANYGYTF.

The chain links TRBV9 to TRBJ2-2; D not resolved. The CDR3 extends over 13 amino acids. V was shortened by 5 bases and J by 6 bases, with 11 bases between the two germline ends. The germline V gene encodes CDR1 SGDLS and CDR2 YYNGEE. CDR3 coding DNA: TGTGCCAGCAGGCCCGCGAGCGCCGGGGAGCTGTTTTTT. Translation gives CASRPASAGELFF.

The chain combines TRBV6-5 with TRBJ1-3; the D gene is possibly TRBD1 (5 bases). Trimming took 4 bases from V and 6 from J, leaving 19 bases between them. CDR1 and CDR2 (germline): MNHEY, SVGAGI. CDR3 length: 16 residues. In nucleotides, the CDR3 is TGTGCCAGCAGTTCTGACTCAGGGTGGGCTGAAAACACCATATATTTT. Its protein product is CASSSDSGWAENTIYF.

The V and J genes are TRBV4-2 and TRBJ2-1, with 8 bases aligning to TRBD1. Germline loops: CDR1 LGHNA, CDR2 YNFKEQ. Unmatched junction bases numbered 6, after V lost 0 bases and J lost 5 bases. The CDR3 runs to 16 residues. The CDR3 DNA sequence: TGTGCCAGCAGCCAAGATCAGGGGGCTAGGGACAATGAGCAGTTCTTC. The encoded protein is CASSQDQGARDNEQFF.

This sequence joins TRBV19 and TRBJ1-5, with D maybe TRBD1 (5 bases). Between the trimmed V and J ends, which lost 3 bases and 0 bases, there was a span of 9 bases. Germline values: CDR1 LNHDA, CDR2 SQIVND (reference sequence). The CDR3 is 15 residues long. Written as DNA, the CDR3 is TGTGCCAGTAGTATCGGACATACTAGCAATCAGCCCCAGCATTTT. Translation gives CASSIGHTSNQPQHF.

The genes are TRBV27 and TRBJ2-7; D is possibly TRBD2 (6 bases). The germline V gene has CDR1 MNHEY and CDR2 SMNVEV (reference sequence). The CDR3 covers 10 residues. V was clipped by 11 bases and J by 7 bases, with 12 bases between them. In nucleotides, the CDR3 is TGTGCCGTTCCCGGGGGAGAGCAGTACTTC. Protein product: CAVPGGEQYF.

This chain joins TRBV25-1 and TRBJ2-1; possibly TRBD2 for D (6 bases). CDR1 and CDR2 from the germline V gene are MGHDK and SYGVNS. V was trimmed by 3 bases and J by 4 bases, leaving 16 bases between them. The CDR3 length is 16 residues. CDR3 sequence reads: CASSDPRVAEYNEQFF. CDR3 DNA sequence: TGTGCCAGCAGTGATCCCCGAGTAGCGGAGTACAATGAGCAGTTCTTC.

A single count supports this clone. CDR3 sequence (DNA): TGTGCCACCCGGGGTAGGAATCAACTCACAGATACGCAGTATTTT. It encodes CATRGRNQLTDTQYF. The chain couples TRBV24-1 to TRBJ2-3; D might be TRBD2 (5 bases). Per the germline V gene, CDR1 is KGHDR and CDR2 is SFDVKD. V was pared by 9 bases and J by 2 bases, with 17 bases between. The CDR3 is 15 amino acids.

The V call is TRBV6-2 or TRBV6-3, the J call TRBJ2-7; 13 bases line up with TRBD2. The junction had 0 bases not matched to a gene; V was cut back by 4 bases and J by 0 bases. The germline gives CDR1 MNHEY, CDR2 SVGEGT. CDR3 size: 15 residues. The CDR3 sequence: CASSWTSGSSYEQYF. CDR3 coding DNA: TGTGCCAGCAGTTGGACTAGCGGGAGCTCCTACGAGCAGTACTTC.

The chain couples TRBV5-1 to TRBJ2-7, with 8 bases lining up with TRBD1. The CDR3 is made up of 11 amino acids. Trimming removed 7 bases from V and 6 bases from J; junction bases left unmatched: 3. CDR1 SGHRS and CDR2 YFSETQ come from the germline V gene. CDR3 amino acids: CASRTGLEQYF. CDR3 bases: TGCGCCAGCCGGACAGGGCTCGAGCAGTACTTC.

The chain uses TRBV6-2 or TRBV6-3 and TRBJ2-3, with D perhaps matching TRBD1 (6 bases). CDR3 length: 15 residues. Germline V lookup: CDR1 MNHEY, CDR2 SVGEGT. The V end was cut by 6 bases, the J end by 5 bases, with 18 bases between. CDR3 coding DNA: TGTGCCAGCAGCCCTACAGTCTTAGGGGGAGATACGCAGTATTTT. This gives the protein CASSPTVLGGDTQYF.

The chain couples TRBV6-5 to TRBJ1-1, with D possibly being TRBD1 (6 bases). There are 14 residues in the CDR3. The germline V gene encodes CDR1 MNHEY and CDR2 SVGAGI. V lost 0 bases to trimming and J lost 5 bases, with 10 bases between them. The CDR3, as DNA: TGTGCCAGCAGTTACTCCGGGGGGCGGACTGAAGCTTTCTTT. This sequence encodes CASSYSGGRTEAFF.

The V gene is TRBV6-6, the J gene TRBJ2-2; 9 bases agree with TRBD2. This CDR3 comprises 13 residues. The germline V gene encodes CDR1 MNHNY and CDR2 SVGAGI (reference sequence). The CDR3 nucleotides are TGTGTATCAGCGGGAGGTTGGACCGGGGAGCTGTTTTTT. It yields the protein CVSAGGWTGELFF.

This clone was observed a handful of times. This chain joins TRBV5-4 and TRBJ2-7; 10 bases are a match to TRBD2. Germline V gene data show CDR1 as SGHNT and CDR2 as YYREEE (reference sequence). V was pared by 0 bases and J by 2 bases, with 5 bases of the junction left unmatched. The CDR3 sequence is 16 residues long. The CDR3 sequence is CASSLDLAGAAYEQYF. In nucleotides, the CDR3 is TGTGCCAGCAGCTTGGATCTAGCGGGAGCCGCCTACGAGCAGTACTTC.

V gene TRBV7-9 combines with J gene TRBJ2-7, with 10 bases lining up with TRBD1. Trimming at V came to 0 bases and at J to 4 bases, leaving 6 bases not matched to a gene. Per the germline V gene, CDR1 is SEHNR and CDR2 is FQNEAQ (reference sequence). The CDR3 length is 16 residues. The CDR3 nucleotides are TGTGCCAGCAGCTTAGCCGGGACAGGGGATTTTTACGAGCAGTACTTC. Translating it yields CASSLAGTGDFYEQYF.

V usage is TRBV28 and J usage is TRBJ2-7; 8 bases are shared with TRBD2. Losses at the gene ends were 5 bases for V and 6 bases for J; bases not matched to a gene: 9. CDR3 size: 14 residues. Germline V lookup: CDR1 MDHEN, CDR2 SYDVKM. The DNA for the CDR3 is TGTGCCAGCAGTCTTTACGGACTAGCCACCGAGCAGTACTTC. Amino acids: CASSLYGLATEQYF.

In this sample, this clone turned up a few times. The V and J genes are TRBV13 and TRBJ1-1; TRBD1 is a possible D gene (6 bases). The V gene lost 5 bases and the J gene lost 1 base, with 17 bases spanning the gap. Germline V gives CDR1 PRHDT, CDR2 FYEKMQ (reference sequence). The CDR3 sequence is 16 residues long. The DNA of the CDR3 is TGTGCCAGCAGCCCCCAGGGGATAACTCAGAACACTGAAGCTTTCTTT. Translating it yields CASSPQGITQNTEAFF.

The V gene is TRBV6-5, the J gene TRBJ2-2; D perhaps matches TRBD1 (6 bases). V was shortened by 6 bases and J by 7 bases, with 15 bases between the two germline ends. The CDR3 contains 14 residues. The germline gives CDR1 MNHEY, CDR2 SVGAGI. CDR3: CASRTYRDVGELFF. Here the CDR3 DNA reads TGTGCCAGCAGGACCTACAGGGATGTCGGGGAGCTGTTTTTT.

This clone appeared once. This chain connects TRBV6-5 to TRBJ1-6, with D possibly matching TRBD1 (5 bases). Trimming took off 7 bases at V and 1 base at J, with 8 bases between the two ends. Germline CDR1 is MNHEY and CDR2 is SVGAGI. The length of the CDR3 is 14 residues. CDR3 nucleotide sequence: TGTGCCAGCACCCAGGGTTCCTATAATTCACCCCTCCACTTT. This translates into CASTQGSYNSPLHF.

This rearrangement joins TRBV4-1 to TRBJ2-7, with 8 bases aligning to TRBD2. CDR3 length equals 19 residues. The V and J ends lost 0 bases and 1 base, in that order; junction bases with no gene match: 14. The germline V gene encodes CDR1 MGHRA and CDR2 YSYEKL. CDR3: CASSQEMGTTAGGSYEQYF. DNA for the CDR3: TGCGCCAGCAGCCAAGAAATGGGGACTACGGCGGGAGGTTCCTACGAGCAGTACTTC.

The gene calls are TRBV6-5 and TRBJ2-3; D is uncertain. The germline CDR1 and CDR2 sequences are MNHEY and SVGAGI. Trimming shortened V by 5 bases and J by 0 bases, and 6 bases separated the two germline ends. This CDR3 contains 13 residues. The DNA for the CDR3 is TGTGCCAGCAGTCCCTTTAGCACAGATACGCAGTATTTT. Translation gives CASSPFSTDTQYF.

This clone has just one count. The rearrangement uses TRBV9 and TRBJ1-3; D uncertain. The CDR3 is made up of 14 amino acids. V lost 3 bases and J lost 0, with 7 bases in between. In germline, CDR1 is SGDLS, CDR2 YYNGEE. Here the CDR3 reads CASSAMASGNTIYF. The CDR3 nucleotides are TGTGCCAGCAGCGCCATGGCCTCTGGAAACACCATATATTTT.

The rearrangement links TRBV19 to TRBJ1-5; possibly TRBD1 for D (6 bases). V dropped 7 bases and J dropped 4 bases, with 11 bases sitting between them. The CDR3 has 13 amino acids. Germline values: CDR1 LNHDA, CDR2 SQIVND (reference sequence). CDR3 in DNA: TGTGCCAGTAAAGTACAGGGAAATCAGCCCCAGCATTTT. Its translation: CASKVQGNQPQHF.

This clone was seen only a few times. The CDR3 DNA follows: TGTGCCAGTAGTATTGCAGTCTCAACATCACCCCTCCACTTT. This codes for CASSIAVSTSPLHF. The chain links TRBV19 to TRBJ1-6, with unresolved D. This CDR3 is 14 amino acids long. V lost 3 bases, J lost 10 bases, and 13 bases lay in between. Germline CDR1 reads LNHDA; CDR2 reads SQIVND (reference sequence).

This sequence joins TRBV24-1 and TRBJ2-1, with a weak D call TRBD2 (5 bases). Looked up from germline, CDR1 is KGHDR and CDR2 is SFDVKD. The germline V and J ends were trimmed by 4 bases and 5 bases, with 8 bases remaining between them. The CDR3 has 13 residues. DNA of the CDR3: TGTGCCACCAGTGACGGACTTCACAATGAGCAGTTCTTC. Its protein product is CATSDGLHNEQFF.

The chain joins TRBV28 to TRBJ1-2; no reliable D call. Per the germline V gene, CDR1 is MDHEN and CDR2 is SYDVKM. This CDR3 spans 11 amino acids. Trimming left V 9 bases short and J 5 bases short, with 10 bases between. This CDR3 reads CASGRQYGYTF. CDR3 sequence (DNA): TGTGCCAGTGGGAGGCAGTATGGCTACACCTTC.

This clone was found a few times. This rearrangement joins TRBV2 to TRBJ1-6; D perhaps matches TRBD1 (5 bases). V shed 2 bases and J shed 7 bases, with 12 bases lying between them. The CDR3 length is 15 residues. Germline CDR1 is SNHLY and CDR2 is FYNNEI. This chain's CDR3 is CASSELRGPNSPLHF. The CDR3 DNA is TGTGCCAGCAGTGAACTTAGGGGCCCCAATTCACCCCTCCACTTT.

The rearrangement joins TRBV5-5 to TRBJ1-4; D is perhaps TRBD1 (5 bases). With 0 bases removed from V and 7 bases from J, the gap between germline ends came to 10 bases. The germline V gene has CDR1 SGHKS and CDR2 YYEKEE (reference sequence). The CDR3 sequence is 14 residues long. The CDR3 here is CASSLARVSEKLFF. DNA for the CDR3: TGTGCCAGCAGCTTGGCCAGGGTTAGTGAAAAACTGTTTTTT.